This TCR beta chain comes out of a study of blood T cells in healthy people across ages. A sample-barcoded 5' primer and a J-beta primer mix were used in a second PCR of about 7 to 11 cycles. The template-switch adaptor, which had 12 random nucleotides, put a tag on each cDNA molecule. TCRdb re-analysed the 5' RACE reads in MiXCR, keeping a single row per CDR3 protein. The repertoire holds 800,000 or so distinct CDR3 sequences, with 60% to 80% as singletons. Study-level results: Samples with more naive T cells showed higher observed beta diversity.

V was pared by 6 bases and J by 6 bases, with 3 bases of the junction left unmatched. The CDR3 runs to 13 residues. With regard to this clonotype: The antigen remains undetermined.

The sample taken for sequencing was blood. The chain is built from TRBV12-3 or TRBV12-4 and TRBJ2-2; the match to TRBD2 covers 8 bases. This TCR derives from a man aged 30 to 39 in good health. The CDR3 sequence is CASSRGLAGELFF. The CDR3 nucleotides read TGTGCCAGCAGCAGGGGACTAGCCGGGGAGCTGTTTTTT.